Below are 20 T cell receptor beta chains sequenced from a single sample in a study of spatial heterogeneity in lung cancer (dated 2019 in TCRdb). This specimen's time point label, interpreted: sample taken at primary tumor resection. Whole RNA extracted from tumor and nontumor lung tissue, or from cryopreserved PBMC samples, was used for TCR sequencing without cell sorting. Libraries were constructed by 5' RACE. TCRdb names NextSeq 500 as the instrument used. Using fastp trimming at Q25 and MiXCR clonotype assembly, TCRdb reanalyzed the public sequencing data and kept in-frame beta chains. Rows with one shared CDR3 protein collapse into an entry with the most common genes and DNA. The sample profile shows 4,500 to 6,000 distinct CDR3 sequences; over 15% of them were found once. 6.3% of the sample rests with the top ten. The sample in question was PBMCs, obtained at surgery. These receptors originate from a male donor with early-stage non-small cell lung cancer.

This clonotype showed up just a few times. The chain is built from TRBV29-1 and TRBJ1-1; D remains ambiguous. CDR1 and CDR2 (germline): SQVTM, ANQGSEA. V dropped 5 bases and J dropped 5 bases, with 12 bases sitting between them. The CDR3 runs 12 residues. This CDR3 reads CSVLGMQTEAFF. For the CDR3, the DNA is TGCAGCGTTCTTGGGATGCAGACTGAAGCTTTCTTT.

This chain uses TRBV5-5 with TRBJ2-5; 8 bases align to TRBD2. J was trimmed by 4 bases and V by 4 bases; bases with no gene match: 15. The germline V gene encodes CDR1 SGHKS and CDR2 YYEKEE (reference sequence). The CDR3 totals 17 residues. The CDR3 protein is CASSIRDRTSRLETQYF. CDR3 nucleotide sequence: TGTGCCAGCAGCATACGTGACCGGACTAGCCGGTTAGAGACCCAGTACTTC.

There are a few counts of this clonotype. The J gene is TRBJ2-5, the V gene TRBV29-1, with D maybe TRBD2 (5 bases). This CDR3 contains 12 residues. V was pared by 7 bases and J by 5 bases, with 14 bases between. CDR1 SQVTM and CDR2 ANQGSEA come from the germline V gene. The CDR3 protein is CSGEGDAETQYF. As DNA, the CDR3 is TGCAGCGGAGAGGGTGACGCTGAGACCCAGTACTTC. The full variable domain, rest sourced from reference TRBV29-1 and TRBJ2-5, is SAVISQKPSRDICQRGTSLTIQCQVDSQVTMMFWYRQQPGQSLTLIATANQGSEATYESGFVIDKFPISRPNLTFSTLTVSNMSPEDSSIYLCSGEGDAETQYFGPGTRLLVL.

This clonotype is labeled as medium-sized (0.01 to 0.1%). The chain is built from TRBV6-5 and TRBJ1-6; 10 bases line up with TRBD1. The germline V gene encodes CDR1 MNHEY and CDR2 SVGAGI. This CDR3 spans 16 amino acids. V trimming: 0 bases; J trimming: 8 bases; junction bases outside the gene matches: 4. CDR3 sequence (DNA): TGTGCCAGCAGTTACTCGGGACAGGGGTTTGATTCACCCCTCCACTTT. Protein: CASSYSGQGFDSPLHF.

This clonotype was detected ten times or more. V usage is TRBV11-3 and J usage is TRBJ2-1; possible D gene TRBD2, 6 bases. The V and J ends lost 3 bases and 8 bases respectively, with 8 bases between them. The CDR3 totals 12 residues. Per germline, CDR1 SGHNT and CDR2 YENEEA. The CDR3 is CASSFGGDEQFF. Here the CDR3 DNA reads TGTGCCAGCAGCTTCGGGGGAGATGAGCAGTTCTTC.

This clonotype is labeled as medium-sized. This chain joins TRBV5-1 and TRBJ2-7; D is unclear. V was shortened by 0 bases and J by 5 bases, with 6 bases between the two germline ends. Germline V CDR1 and CDR2: SGHRS, YFSETQ. This CDR3 is built from 12 residues. As DNA, the CDR3 is TGCGCCAGCAGCTTGGTAGGGAACGAGCAGTACTTC. Protein: CASSLVGNEQYF.

This clonotype rates as medium-sized (0.01 to 0.1%). The CDR3 DNA is TGTGCCAGCTCCGGGGGGCAGGAGTACCAAGAGACCCAGTACTTC. Protein: CASSGGQEYQETQYF. The chain employs TRBV18 and TRBJ2-5, with D maybe TRBD2 (7 bases). Deletions cut 6 bases from V and 0 bases from J, with 14 bases between. This CDR3 is 15 amino acids long. Germline loops: CDR1 KGHSH, CDR2 LQKENI.

This clonotype was counted at least ten times. The V and J genes are TRBV12-3 or TRBV12-4 and TRBJ1-1; D unclear. There are 14 residues in the CDR3. V lost 2 bases to trimming and J lost 0 bases, with 7 bases between them. CDR3 sequence reads: CASSLSGMNTEAFF. The CDR3 nucleotides read TGTGCCAGCAGTTTATCGGGCATGAACACTGAAGCTTTCTTT.

The sample holds a few counts of this clonotype. The chain uses TRBV10-1 and TRBJ2-7; TRBD1 matches 7 bases. The CDR3 has 13 amino acids. Germline V gene lookup returns CDR1 WNHNN and CDR2 SYGVQD (reference sequence). Trimming cost V 5 bases and J 7 bases; bases outside gene matches: 8. The CDR3 nucleotides are TGCGCCAGCAGTAAAAACAGGGGAGAGGAGCAGTACTTC. Amino acids: CASSKNRGEEQYF.

By its share, this clonotype is medium-sized. The V call is TRBV7-9, the J call TRBJ2-6, with unresolved D. The V and J ends lost 9 bases and 1 base respectively, with 1 base between them. The CDR3 has 11 residues. The V gene's germline CDR1 is SEHNR and CDR2 FQNEAQ (reference sequence). Here the CDR3 DNA reads TGTGCCAGTTCTGGGGCCAACGTCCTGACTTTC. The encoded protein is CASSGANVLTF.

This clonotype showed up many times. The chain recombines TRBV6-5 with TRBJ1-2; no clear D gene. Germline values: CDR1 MNHEY, CDR2 SVGAGI. The CDR3 loop spans 12 amino acids. V lost 2 bases, J lost 4 bases, and 5 bases lay in between. CDR3 coding DNA: TGTGCCAGCAGTTACACGGGCTATGGCTACACCTTC. Amino acid sequence: CASSYTGYGYTF.

The genes are TRBV7-2 and TRBJ2-1; 8 bases line up with TRBD1. Germline V lookup: CDR1 SGHTA, CDR2 FQGNSA. V shed 5 bases, J shed 4 bases, and the junction held 13 bases outside the gene matches. CDR3 length equals 17 residues. CDR3 DNA: TGTGCCAGCAGCCGGATTGACAGGGGCAGACCTTACAATGAGCAGTTCTTC. It yields the protein CASSRIDRGRPYNEQFF.

This clonotype is medium-sized within its sample. The V gene is TRBV4-1, the J gene TRBJ2-1; D is unresolved. The CDR3 is 15 residues long. Per the germline V gene, CDR1 is MGHRA and CDR2 is YSYEKL. Trimming left V 1 base short and J 0 bases short, with 7 bases between. As DNA, the CDR3 is TGCGCCAGCAGCCAAGTTTCGAACTCCTACAATGAGCAGTTCTTC. This sequence encodes CASSQVSNSYNEQFF.

This clonotype was counted a few times. The chain combines TRBV29-1 with TRBJ2-1; a possible D gene is TRBD2 (5 bases). This CDR3 is 13 amino acids long. V lost 5 bases and J 3 bases, leaving 11 bases between the germline ends. CDR1 and CDR2 (germline): SQVTM, ANQGSEA. DNA of the CDR3: TGCAGCGTTATGCCGGACTTCTACAATGAGCAGTTCTTC. Translation gives CSVMPDFYNEQFF.

This clonotype was picked up a small number of times. V gene TRBV9 combines with J gene TRBJ2-3; unclear D gene. The ends were cut back, 0 bases at V and 7 bases at J, with 18 bases in the middle. CDR1 SGDLS and CDR2 YYNGEE come from the germline V gene. The CDR3 runs to 16 residues. CDR3 coding DNA: TGTGCCAGCAGCGTAGGCTTTAGCTCAACCCTTAATACGCAGTATTTT. It yields the protein CASSVGFSSTLNTQYF.

Only a few counts were recorded for this clonotype. The chain uses TRBV7-9 and TRBJ2-1; maybe TRBD1 (5 bases). This CDR3 is 13 amino acids long. Germline V gene sequence: CDR1 SEHNR, CDR2 FQNEAQ (reference sequence). Trimming took 2 bases from V and 5 from J, leaving 7 bases between them. The CDR3 sequence: CASSLRTNNEQFF. The CDR3 coding sequence is TGTGCCAGCAGCTTACGGACAAACAATGAGCAGTTCTTC.

This chain links TRBV7-3 with TRBJ2-2, with TRBD1 matching over 9 bases. The germline CDR1 and CDR2 sequences are SGHTA and FQGTGA. This CDR3 region has 18 residues. Losses at the gene ends were 3 bases for V and 2 bases for J; bases not matched to a gene: 10. In nucleotides, the CDR3 is TGTGCCAGCAGCTTCCCGATCAGGGACAGGGTTAACACCGGGGAGCTGTTTTTT. Amino acids: CASSFPIRDRVNTGELFF.

This clonotype is termed medium-sized. This chain connects TRBV5-6 to TRBJ1-1; D gene uncertain. The V and J ends lost 1 base and 1 base respectively, with 5 bases between them. Germline lookup yields CDR1 SGHDT and CDR2 YYEEEE. The CDR3 has 13 amino acids. CDR3 sequence (DNA): TGTGCCAGCAGCTTGTGGGGGAACACTGAAGCTTTCTTT. This encodes CASSLWGNTEAFF.

By proportion, this clonotype is medium-sized. The rearrangement links TRBV10-3 to TRBJ2-1, with 9 bases lining up with TRBD2. CDR1 is ENHRY and CDR2 is SYGVKD in the germline V gene. The CDR3 length is 17 residues. V was pared by 0 bases and J by 5 bases, with 8 bases of the junction left unmatched. The CDR3 nucleotides are TGTGCCATCAGTGAGTCCCAGGCTAGCGGGGACCACAATGAGCAGTTCTTC. It specifies CAISESQASGDHNEQFF.

This clonotype is labeled medium-sized. As DNA, the CDR3 is TGCGCCAGCAGCCAAGACCGGGACAGGTCTGGGGCCAACGTCCTGACTTTC. Its translation: CASSQDRDRSGANVLTF. This chain joins TRBV4-1 and TRBJ2-6; 8 nucleotides line up with TRBD1. CDR1 and CDR2 from the germline V gene are MGHRA and YSYEKL. This CDR3 region has 17 residues. V was pared by 0 bases and J by 1 base, with 2 bases of the junction left unmatched.